Listed below are T cell receptor beta chains from one sample, sequenced in a study of cytomegalovirus exposure and HLA in healthy donors. Only in-frame clones appear in the TCRdb table, and some are missing; sequencing was by immunoSEQ multiplex PCR. The data hold about 130,000 clones, with approximately 78% observed a single time. The sample taken for sequencing was PBMCs. The receptors were sampled from a human donor in good health. CDR3s include the opening cysteine and the closing phenylalanine or tryptophan. D genes are given only for firm matches. Clone sizes are given selectively: once, few, many, or a class where the clone is expanded.

D	V	size	length	J	DNA	CDR3
NA	TRBV7-9	few	16	TRBJ2-7	TGTTCCAGCAGTTCTCCCGGCGGAGTCTTCTCCTACGAGCAGTACTTC	CSSSSPGGVFSYEQYF
TRBD1	TRBV29-1	NA	14	TRBJ2-3	TGCAGCGTTGAGGGCAGGGGGCGCGCAGATACGCAGTATTTT	CSVEGRGRADTQYF
NA	TRBV7-8	few	15	TRBJ2-2	TGTGCCAGCAGCTTAGACGGCAGGCACACCGGGGAGCTGTTTTTT	CASSLDGRHTGELFF
NA	TRBV28	few	14	TRBJ2-5	TGTGCCAGCAGTCCCACAGGTGTTTTGGAGACCCAGTACTTC	CASSPTGVLETQYF
NA	TRBV6-5	NA	13	TRBJ1-2	TGTGCCAGCAGTTATGGGCTTAACTATGGCTACACCTTC	CASSYGLNYGYTF
NA	TRBV5-5	NA	15	TRBJ1-6	TGTGCCAGCAGCGGATGGACAGTCGGGAATTCACCCCTCCACTTT	CASSGWTVGNSPLHF
NA	TRBV7-3	few	14	TRBJ1-1	TGTGCCAGCAGCTTGGTGGGGGGGGACACTGAAGCTTTCTTT	CASSLVGGDTEAFF
TRBD2	TRBV14	once	14	TRBJ2-1	TGTGCCAGCGGCCAAGCGGGAGGGTACAATGAGCAGTTCTTC	CASGQAGGYNEQFF
NA	TRBV10-3	NA	13	TRBJ2-7	TGTGCCATCAGTGCAGGACAGTCCTACGAGCAGTACTTC	CAISAGQSYEQYF
NA	TRBV28	few	12	TRBJ1-4	TGTGCTTCGGGGGAAACTACGAGAAAACTGTTTTTT	CASGETTRKLFF
NA	TRBV15	NA	16	TRBJ2-7	TGTGCCACCAGCAGGGGCGGGGCAGCGAGCTCCTACGAGCAGTACTTC	CATSRGGAASSYEQYF
NA	TRBV19	once	14	TRBJ1-4	TGTGCCAGTAGTATCGGCCAGGGAAGTGAAAAACTGTTTTTT	CASSIGQGSEKLFF
TRBD1	TRBV25-1	NA	16	TRBJ1-4	TGTGCCAGCAGTGAACCCCGACAGGGGGTAAATGAAAAACTGTTTTTT	CASSEPRQGVNEKLFF